What follows are 21 T cell receptor beta chains derived from one specimen sequenced in a study of T cells in Graves' hyperthyroidism and ophthalmopathy. The investigators amplified TCR beta CDR3 regions from RNA transcripts. HTBI primers were the set used in a first-round RT-PCR of the TCR CDR3. TCRdb fed the multiplex PCR reads into MiXCR, producing one record per CDR3 protein. This sample carries hundreds of thousands of distinct CDR3 sequences, around 38% of them seen once, and the ten largest clones take 7.5% to 9.5%. The material sequenced was blood. The receptors were sampled from a man aged 18-30 years with Graves' hyperthyroidism.

CDR3 sequence (DNA): TGTGCCAGCAGCGGAGGGGGACAGAGATTCACTGAAGCTTTCTTT. Translated: CASSGGGQRFTEAFF. V usage is TRBV9 and J usage is TRBJ1-1, with TRBD1 identical over 7 bases. The germline gives CDR1 SGDLS, CDR2 YYNGEE. V lost 3 bases, J lost 4 bases, and 9 bases stayed unmatched. The CDR3 runs 15 residues. Supplemented by reference TRBV9 and TRBJ1-1, the full variable domain reads DSGVTQTPKHLITATGQRVTLRCSPRSGDLSVYWYQQSLDQGLQFLIQYYNGEERAKGNILERFSAQQFPDLHSELNLSSLELGDSALYFCASSGGGQRFTEAFFGQGTRLTVV.

This clonotype was seen ten or more times. V and J are TRBV29-1 and TRBJ2-5; 7 nucleotides line up with TRBD1. After removal of 3 bases from V and 0 bases from J, the junction contained 1 base not matched to a gene. Germline V gives CDR1 SQVTM, CDR2 ANQGSEA. The CDR3 runs to 13 residues. CDR3: CSVEGQYQETQYF. The DNA of the CDR3 is TGCAGCGTTGAGGGACAGTACCAAGAGACCCAGTACTTC.

This clonotype came up many times. The J gene is TRBJ1-1, the V gene TRBV19, with D unresolved. V lost 7 bases and J 5 bases, leaving 8 bases between the germline ends. Germline V gene data show CDR1 as LNHDA and CDR2 as SQIVND (reference sequence). This CDR3 has 11 residues. The CDR3 coding sequence is TGTGCCAGTACCACGGGGACTGAAGCTTTCTTT. It codes for CASTTGTEAFF.

This chain joins TRBV20-1 and TRBJ1-5; TRBD1 agrees at 8 bases. The CDR3 is made up of 14 amino acids. In germline, CDR1 is DFQATT, CDR2 SNEGSKA (reference sequence). DNA of the CDR3: TGCAGGCAGAGGACAGGGTATAGCAATCAGCCCCAGCATTTT. It yields the protein CRQRTGYSNQPQHF.

This clonotype was seen just once. J is TRBJ2-7 and V is TRBV11-1; no clear D. The CDR3 length is 18 residues. V lost 5 bases and J lost 1, with 24 bases in between. CDR1 and CDR2 (germline): SGHAT, FQDESV (reference sequence). CDR3 DNA sequence: TGTGCCAGCAGCCCCGCAGAAACGGCCCTACCGATTTCCTACGAGCAGTACTTC. Amino acids: CASSPAETALPISYEQYF.

This clonotype occurred a few times. The chain has TRBV4-1 and TRBJ1-2; no clear D. Germline CDR1 MGHRA, CDR2 YSYEKL. CDR3 length: 13 amino acids. V was cut by 5 bases and J by 6 bases, with 13 bases left in between. CDR3 nucleotide sequence: TGCGCCAGCAGCTTCGGAACATTGGATGGCTACACCTTC. It specifies CASSFGTLDGYTF.

This chain connects TRBV6-5 to TRBJ2-5, with D perhaps matching TRBD1 or TRBD2 (6 bases each). The CDR3 is 13 amino acids. CDR1 and CDR2 from the germline V gene are MNHEY and SVGAGI. V dropped 8 bases and J dropped 5 bases, with 15 bases sitting between them. DNA of the CDR3: TGTGCCAGCGGGTATGGGGGGCTGGAGACCCAGTACTTC. Amino acid sequence: CASGYGGLETQYF.

This clonotype was seen more than once but under ten times. The V call is TRBV5-1, the J call TRBJ1-2; D is ambiguous. Trimming left V 0 bases short and J 8 bases short, with 11 bases between. Germline CDR1 and CDR2: SGHRS and YFSETQ. The CDR3 consists of 13 residues. CDR3 protein: CASSLGGGQGYTF. CDR3 coding DNA: TGCGCCAGCAGCTTGGGCGGTGGCCAGGGCTACACCTTC.

The J gene is TRBJ2-5, the V gene TRBV2; maybe TRBD1 (6 bases). The germline gives CDR1 SNHLY, CDR2 FYNNEI. The CDR3 has 15 amino acids. V was cut by 5 bases and J by 1 base, with 14 bases left in between. CDR3 region: CASSWYTGSQETQYF. CDR3 nucleotides: TGTGCCAGCAGTTGGTATACAGGGTCCCAAGAGACCCAGTACTTC.

The chain combines TRBV7-3 with TRBJ1-4; TRBD1 is a possible D gene (5 bases). The CDR3 spans 14 residues. Germline V gene lookup returns CDR1 SGHTA and CDR2 FQGTGA. V was pared by 5 bases and J by 5 bases, with 12 bases between. DNA for the CDR3: TGTGCCAGCAGCCACACGGGGGAGAATGAAAAACTGTTTTTT. Its protein product is CASSHTGENEKLFF. Together with reference TRBV7-3 and TRBJ1-4, the CDR3 gives the full variable domain: GAGVSQTPSNKVTEKGKYVELRCDPISGHTALYWYRQSLGQGPEFLIYFQGTGAADDSGLPNDRFFAVRPEGSVSTLKIQRTERGDSAVYLCASSHTGENEKLFFGSGTQLSVL.

The table lists this clonotype with many counts. The chain employs TRBV7-9 and TRBJ1-5, with D possibly matching TRBD1 (5 bases). The V gene lost 1 base and the J gene lost 4 bases, with 11 bases spanning the gap. The CDR3 loop spans 15 amino acids. Germline V gives CDR1 SEHNR, CDR2 FQNEAQ (reference sequence). CDR3 sequence: CASSLESGRNQPQHF. The CDR3 DNA sequence: TGTGCCAGCAGCTTAGAATCGGGACGGAATCAGCCCCAGCATTTT.

On this clonotype itself: This sequence may be a read error, since a much larger clone differs from it by one base. V usage is TRBV7-2 and J usage is TRBJ1-4, with D uncertain. The CDR3 loop spans 16 amino acids. Germline CDR1 and CDR2: SGHTA and FQGNSA. V was trimmed by 9 bases and J by 0 bases, leaving 17 bases between them. CDR3 nucleotides: TGTGCCAGTAGTGCGACGAGGGTGACAACTAATGAAAAACTGTTTTTT. Translating gives CASSATRVTTNEKLFF.

The chain uses TRBV15 and TRBJ2-5, with 14 positions matching TRBD2. J gave up 3 bases and V 2 bases, and 11 bases lay outside the gene matches. The CDR3 extends over 19 amino acids. Germline V gene data show CDR1 as LNHNV and CDR2 as YYDKDF (reference sequence). The CDR3 DNA follows: TGTGCCACCAGCAGATTTTCTGCGGGACTAGCGGGGGATGAAGAGACCCAGTACTTC. Amino acid sequence: CATSRFSAGLAGDEETQYF.

About this clonotype itself: One junction end disagrees with the germline gene, perhaps due to a read error. This rearrangement joins TRBV5-7 to TRBJ2-7; D ambiguous. TRBV5-7 is known as an ORF, though its function is uncertain. This CDR3 is built from 8 residues. CDR3 nucleotide sequence: TGTGCCAGCAGCAGCCGGGACTTC. This gives the protein CASSSRDF.

The rearrangement uses TRBV10-3 and TRBJ1-1; weak D call: TRBD1 (5 bases). The CDR3 loop spans 15 amino acids. The V gene lost 0 bases and the J gene lost 6 bases, with 14 bases spanning the gap. Germline V gene data show CDR1 as ENHRY and CDR2 as SYGVKD. DNA for the CDR3: TGTGCCATCAGTGAGTCGATGGGGGGGGGGGCTGAAGCTTTCTTT. It encodes CAISESMGGGAEAFF.

The chain carries TRBV12-3 or TRBV12-4 and TRBJ2-2; D remains unclear. The CDR3 spans 12 residues. V lost 7 bases, J lost 6 bases, and 9 bases lay in between. The CDR3 loop reads CASTSVPGELFF. The DNA for the CDR3 is TGTGCCAGCACAAGTGTGCCCGGGGAGCTGTTTTTT.

The gene calls are TRBV9 and TRBJ2-5; D is unresolved. The CDR3 is 15 amino acids. Trimming stripped 0 bases from V and 2 bases from J, with 11 bases between. CDR1 and CDR2 from the germline V gene are SGDLS and YYNGEE. This CDR3 is CASSVDPAAQETQYF. The CDR3 bases are TGTGCCAGCAGCGTAGACCCGGCAGCGCAAGAGACCCAGTACTTC.

Note on this clonotype: This may stem from a read error, because a much larger clone lies one nucleotide away. The CDR3 region is CASSLSRFYGYTF. The DNA for the CDR3 is TGTGCCAGCAGCTTATCCAGATTCTATGGCTACACCTTC. The rearrangement links TRBV7-2 to TRBJ1-2, with D uncertain. V lost 2 bases and J 4 bases, leaving 8 bases between the germline ends. The germline V gene has CDR1 SGHTA and CDR2 FQGNSA. The CDR3 is 13 amino acids.

This clonotype was picked up a small number of times. This sequence joins TRBV6-2 or TRBV6-3 and TRBJ1-1, with 7 positions matching TRBD1. CDR3 length equals 13 residues. Trimming cost V 5 bases and J 9 bases; bases outside gene matches: 9. The germline V gene has CDR1 MNHEY and CDR2 SVGEGT. CDR3 sequence reads: CASSPVGQAKAFF. As DNA, the CDR3 is TGTGCCAGCAGTCCGGTCGGACAGGCTAAAGCTTTCTTT.

This clonotype was detected a few times. The chain carries TRBV6-4 and TRBJ1-1; perhaps TRBD1 as D (5 bases). The CDR3 contains 15 residues. Germline V CDR1 and CDR2: MRHNA, SNTAGT. V shed 2 bases and J shed 1 base, with 11 bases lying between them. The CDR3 here is CASSDSGTGNTEAFF. The CDR3 DNA follows: TGTGCCAGCAGTGACAGTGGAACAGGGAACACTGAAGCTTTCTTT.

V usage is TRBV16 and J usage is TRBJ2-7, with D perhaps matching TRBD1 (5 bases). Trimming took off 3 bases at V and 9 bases at J, with 9 bases between the two ends. Germline CDR1 is KGHSY and CDR2 is FQNENV. This CDR3 is 11 amino acids long. The CDR3 DNA is TGTGCCAGCAGCCATTACAGGAGGCAGTACTTC. Translating it yields CASSHYRRQYF.